This T cell receptor (beta chain) was captured by sequencing in a study of regulatory T cells in long-lasting Graves disease. Study-level information: Newly diagnosed Graves' patients had taken antithyroid drugs under 3 months.

Study-wide results and limits: Few sampled subjects may have lowered accuracy. Under persistent disease, TRBV28, TRBJ1-2 and TRBJ2-5 were used preferentially.

Trimming left V 8 bases short and J 2 bases short, with 10 bases between. Germline V gives CDR1 SGHAT, CDR2 FQDESV (reference sequence). This CDR3 has 13 residues. As to time point: newly diagnosed GD, antithyroid drugs for less than 3 months. PBMC-extracted RNA yielded the TCR library. CDR3-region Arm-PCR and iRepertoire HTBI primers produced the TCR beta libraries. TCRdb redid the calling of the multiplex PCR reads with MiXCR, one entry per CDR3 protein. The data show some 500,000 distinct CDR3 sequences, around an eighth seen once. As concerns this clonotype: Antigen specificity is unknown.

This sample also belongs to another study, concerning T cells in Graves' hyperthyroidism and ophthalmopathy.

The clonotype originates from a man younger than 45 with Graves disease. The material sequenced was peripheral blood mononuclear cells (PBMCs), taken at new diagnosis, from a patient treated with antithyroid drugs. The V call is TRBV11-1, the J call TRBJ2-1; D not certain. In DNA, the CDR3 is TGTGCCAGCTCGACTCGGACCTACAATGAGCAGTTCTTC. It encodes CASSTRTYNEQFF.